This T cell receptor beta chain was captured by sequencing in a study of human CD8 memory T cell subsets. Study-wide findings and caveats: The stem-like memory and precursor exhausted T cell populations displayed similarly high diversity, which was not the case for effector memory cells.

The CDR3 is made up of 13 amino acids. CDR1 SQVTM and CDR2 ANQGSEA come from the germline V gene. Libraries targeted TCR beta using 5' RACE with UMIs. TCRdb re-called the 5' RACE reads and catalogs CDR3 proteins one per entry, DNA excluded. Reported are fewer than 20,000 distinct CDR3 sequences; the ten largest clones contain around 6.2%. CCR7+ PD-1- TIGIT- CD8+ T cells were termed stem-like memory (TSTEM). Total CD8+ T cells were enriched by a separation that was negative and magnetic. A note on this clonotype: The target antigen is unknown.

The chain has TRBV29-1 and TRBJ2-2; TCRdb calls TRBD2, which cannot be checked without DNA. The sequence was collected from a human donor in good health. Sequencing was carried out using CD8+ stem-like memory T cells (TSCM and TCM) sorted from PBMCs. Regarding subset: stem-like memory CD8 T cells (TSTEM), CCR7+ PD-1- TIGIT-. The CDR3 loop is CSGTSGNTGELFF.